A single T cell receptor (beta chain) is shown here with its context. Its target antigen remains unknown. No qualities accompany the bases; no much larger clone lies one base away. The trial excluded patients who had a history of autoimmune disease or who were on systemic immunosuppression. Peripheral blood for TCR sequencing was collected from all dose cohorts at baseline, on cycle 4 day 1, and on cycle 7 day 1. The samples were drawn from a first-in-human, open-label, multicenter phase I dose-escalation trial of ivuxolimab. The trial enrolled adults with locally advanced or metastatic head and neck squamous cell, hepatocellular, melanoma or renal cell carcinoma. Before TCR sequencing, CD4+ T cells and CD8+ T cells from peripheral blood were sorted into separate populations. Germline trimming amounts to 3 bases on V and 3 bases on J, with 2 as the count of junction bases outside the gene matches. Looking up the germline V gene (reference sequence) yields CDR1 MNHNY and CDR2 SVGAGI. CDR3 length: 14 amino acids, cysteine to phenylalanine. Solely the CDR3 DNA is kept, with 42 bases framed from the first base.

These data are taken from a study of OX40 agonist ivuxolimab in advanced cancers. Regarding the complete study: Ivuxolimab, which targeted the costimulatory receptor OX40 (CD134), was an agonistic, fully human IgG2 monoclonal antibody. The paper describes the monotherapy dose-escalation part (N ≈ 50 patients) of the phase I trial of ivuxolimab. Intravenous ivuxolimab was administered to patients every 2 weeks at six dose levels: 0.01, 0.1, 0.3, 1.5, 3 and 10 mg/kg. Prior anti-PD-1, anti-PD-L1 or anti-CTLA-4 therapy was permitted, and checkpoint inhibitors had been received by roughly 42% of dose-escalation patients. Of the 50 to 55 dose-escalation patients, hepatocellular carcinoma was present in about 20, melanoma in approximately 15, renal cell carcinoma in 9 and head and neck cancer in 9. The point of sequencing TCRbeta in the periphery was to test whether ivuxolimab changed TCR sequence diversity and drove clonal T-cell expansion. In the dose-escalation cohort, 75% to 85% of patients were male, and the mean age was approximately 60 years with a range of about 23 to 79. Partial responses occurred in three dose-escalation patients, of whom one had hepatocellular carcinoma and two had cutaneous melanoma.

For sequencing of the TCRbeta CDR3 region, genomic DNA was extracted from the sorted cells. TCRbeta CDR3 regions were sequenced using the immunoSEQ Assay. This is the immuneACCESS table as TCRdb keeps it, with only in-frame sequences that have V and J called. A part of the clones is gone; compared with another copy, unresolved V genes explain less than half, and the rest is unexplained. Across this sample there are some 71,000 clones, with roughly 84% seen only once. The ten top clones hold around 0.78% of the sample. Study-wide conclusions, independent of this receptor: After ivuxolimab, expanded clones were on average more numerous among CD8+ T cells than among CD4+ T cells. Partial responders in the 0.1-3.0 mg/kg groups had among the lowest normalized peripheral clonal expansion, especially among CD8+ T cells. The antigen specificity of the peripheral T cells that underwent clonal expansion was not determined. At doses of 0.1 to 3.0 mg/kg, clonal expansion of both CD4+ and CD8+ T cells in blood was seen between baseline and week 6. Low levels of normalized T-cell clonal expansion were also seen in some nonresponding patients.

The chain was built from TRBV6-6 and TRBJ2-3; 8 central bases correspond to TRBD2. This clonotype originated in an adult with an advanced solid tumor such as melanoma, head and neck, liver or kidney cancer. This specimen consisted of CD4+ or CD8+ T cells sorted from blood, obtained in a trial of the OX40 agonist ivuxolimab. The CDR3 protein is CASSYRGGTDTQYF. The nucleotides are TGTGCCAGCAGTTATCGGGGGGGAACAGATACGCAGTATTTT.